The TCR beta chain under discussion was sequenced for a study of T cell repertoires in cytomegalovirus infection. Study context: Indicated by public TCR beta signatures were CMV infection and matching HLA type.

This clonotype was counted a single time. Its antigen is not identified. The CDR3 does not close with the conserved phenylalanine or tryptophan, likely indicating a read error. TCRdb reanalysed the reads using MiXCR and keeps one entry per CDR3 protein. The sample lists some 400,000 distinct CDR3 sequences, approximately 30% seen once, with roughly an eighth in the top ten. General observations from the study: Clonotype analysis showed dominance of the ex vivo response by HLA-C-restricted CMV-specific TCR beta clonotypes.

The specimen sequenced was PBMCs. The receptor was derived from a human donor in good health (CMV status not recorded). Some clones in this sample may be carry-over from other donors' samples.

This CDR3 is CASSQLTNTEAFL. The CDR3 coding sequence is TGTGCCAGCAGCCAACTGACCAACACTGAAGCTTTCCTG. The V gene is TRBV12-3 or TRBV12-4, the J gene TRBJ1-1; D ambiguous. There are 13 residues in the CDR3. Deletions cut 6 bases from V and 2 bases from J, with 10 bases between.